A selection of T cell receptor beta chains follows, all from one sample in a study of shared clonotypes between healthy human individuals. Clones were read by immunoSEQ multiplex PCR, and TCRdb kept only the in-frame ones, dropping some. The sample shows 1.5 million to 2.5 million clones, over 85% of them seen only once. Sequenced material: naive CD8+ T cells sorted from blood. All receptors derive from a man between 18 and 35 years old in good health. Both conserved end residues are part of each CDR3. A D gene is named only where the DNA matches it firmly. Not all rows give a size; the values are once, few, many and, for expanded clones, a class.

CASSLGYGDEQFF TGTGCCAGCAGTTTAGGCTACGGCGATGAGCAGTTCTTC TRBV27 . . TRBJ2-1
CASSPGWNEQFF TGTGCCAGCAGCCCCGGTTGGAATGAGCAGTTCTTC TRBV7-9 . . TRBJ2-1
CASSSPVGQGNTEAFF TGTGCCAGCAGCTCCCCGGTGGGGCAAGGGAACACTGAAGCTTTCTTT TRBV7-9 . . TRBJ1-1
CASSQDIAGNYEQYF TGTGCCAGCAGCCAAGATATAGCGGGGAACTACGAGCAGTACTTC TRBV4-2 . TRBD2 TRBJ2-7
CASSTGGSNQPQHF TGTGCCAGCAGCACGGGAGGGAGCAATCAGCCCCAGCATTTT TRBV7-9 . . TRBJ1-5
CASSLGQGRNTIYF TGTGCCAGCAGCTTGGGACAGGGTAGAAACACCATATATTTT TRBV11-2 . TRBD1 TRBJ1-3
CASSKDRDSHEQYF TGTGCCAGTAGTAAAGACAGGGACTCACACGAGCAGTACTTC TRBV19 . . TRBJ2-7
CSLPQGPSQYF TGCAGCCTACCGCAGGGACCCTCTCAATACTTC TRBV20-1 once . TRBJ2-7
CASHRRPGTSGSGDTQYF TGTGCCAGCCATCGCCGCCCCGGGACTAGCGGGAGCGGAGATACGCAGTATTTT TRBV2 . TRBD2 TRBJ2-3
CASSHPGGSEQYF TGCGCCAGCAGCCACCCCGGGGGAAGCGAGCAGTACTTC TRBV4-1 . . TRBJ2-7
CASSFITSGSGEQYF TGTGCCAGCAGTTTTATTACTAGCGGGAGTGGCGAGCAGTACTTC TRBV27 . TRBD2 TRBJ2-7
CASRVPTGVNYGYTF TGTGCCAGCAGAGTACCGACAGGGGTAAACTATGGCTACACCTTC TRBV21-1 . . TRBJ1-2
CASSLGRVGNEQFF TGTGCCAGCAGTTTAGGCAGGGTAGGGAATGAGCAGTTCTTC TRBV27 . . TRBJ2-1
CASTDGTGEGETQYF TGTGCCAGCACAGACGGGACAGGGGAGGGAGAGACCCAGTACTTC TRBV28 . TRBD1 TRBJ2-5
CASSPSGAYYGYTF TGTGCCAGTAGTCCGTCAGGGGCGTACTATGGCTACACCTTC TRBV19 . . TRBJ1-2
CASSVAAGLGSYEQYF TGTGCCAGCAGCGTAGCTGCAGGGCTAGGGTCCTACGAGCAGTACTTC TRBV9 . . TRBJ2-7
CASSDSGTDTQYF TGTGCCAGCAGTGACAGCGGCACAGATACGCAGTATTTT TRBV2 . . TRBJ2-3
CASSFGTAYEQYF TGCGCCAGCAGCTTCGGGACCGCGTACGAGCAGTACTTC TRBV5-1 . . TRBJ2-7
CAAKEAGTDTQYF TGTGCCGCCAAAGAGGCGGGCACAGATACGCAGTATTTT TRBV10-3 . . TRBJ2-3
CASSQDFAGNNEQFF TGCGCCAGCAGCCAAGATTTTGCTGGAAACAATGAGCAGTTCTTC TRBV4-3 . . TRBJ2-1
CAITATSGKPYEQYF TGTGCCATCACTGCGACTAGCGGGAAGCCCTACGAGCAGTACTTC TRBV10-3 . TRBD2 TRBJ2-7
CAISETLTSGGQETQYF TGTGCCATCAGTGAGACCTTGACTAGCGGGGGGCAAGAGACCCAGTACTTC TRBV10-3 . TRBD2 TRBJ2-5
CASSLEERGSTDTQYF TGTGCCAGCAGCTTAGAGGAGCGGGGGAGCACAGATACGCAGTATTTT TRBV11-2 once TRBD2 TRBJ2-3
CASSSHRALDTGELFF TGTGCCAGCAGCTCCCACAGGGCCCTCGACACCGGGGAGCTGTTTTTT TRBV7-9 . . TRBJ2-2
CASSLDRGQETQYF TGTGCCAGCAGCCTAGACAGGGGCCAAGAGACCCAGTACTTC TRBV6-5 once TRBD1 TRBJ2-5
CASSIQTSYEQYF TGTGCCAGCAGTATACAGACCAGCTACGAGCAGTACTTC TRBV5-6 . . TRBJ2-7
CASSQSGPSEQFF TGTGCCAGCAGTCAAAGTGGTCCTAGTGAGCAGTTCTTC TRBV27 . . TRBJ2-1
CASSAGAGETQYF TGTGCCAGTAGTGCGGGCGCGGGGGAGACCCAGTACTTC TRBV19 . . TRBJ2-5
CASSYVPSGRAHEQYF TGTGCCAGCAGTTACGTGCCGAGCGGGAGAGCCCACGAGCAGTACTTC TRBV6-5 . TRBD2 TRBJ2-7
CASSGRTSGLTDTQYF TGCGCCAGCAGCGGACGGACTAGCGGGCTGACAGATACGCAGTATTTT TRBV4-1 . TRBD2 TRBJ2-3
CASTLRGLMNTEAFF TGTGCCAGTACCCTGAGGGGACTCATGAACACTGAAGCTTTCTTT TRBV19 . . TRBJ1-1
CASSSQVGSPANYGYTF TGTGCCAGCAGCTCGCAAGTCGGGTCTCCAGCTAACTATGGCTACACCTTC TRBV21-1 . . TRBJ1-2
CASSQDRVGYEQYF TGCGCCAGCAGCCAAGATCGGGTAGGTTACGAGCAGTACTTC TRBV4-1 . . TRBJ2-7
CASSQGLAGSYEQYF TGTGCCAGCAGCCAGGGACTAGCGGGGTCCTACGAGCAGTACTTC TRBV4-2 once TRBD2 TRBJ2-7
CASSVGTANTGELFF TGTGCCAGCAGCGTTGGGACGGCGAACACCGGGGAGCTGTTTTTT TRBV11-2 . . TRBJ2-2
CASSESPQSYGYTF TGTGCCAGCAGTGAAAGTCCCCAATCCTATGGCTACACCTTC TRBV2 . . TRBJ1-2
CASSVVPAPYNEQFF TGTGCCAGCAGCGTAGTTCCCGCGCCGTACAATGAGCAGTTCTTC TRBV9 . . TRBJ2-1
CASAVYEQYF TGTGCCAGCGCCGTATACGAGCAGTACTTC TRBV2 . . TRBJ2-7
CASSPMGQGYVEQFF TGTGCCAGCAGCCCGATGGGACAGGGATACGTTGAGCAGTTCTTC TRBV9 once TRBD1 TRBJ2-1
CASSDLAGLTDTQYF TGTGCCAGCAGCGACCTAGCGGGTCTCACAGATACGCAGTATTTT TRBV7-9 . TRBD2 TRBJ2-3
CASSLIPREQYF TGTGCCAGCAGCTTGATCCCTCGCGAGCAGTACTTC TRBV5-6 . . TRBJ2-7